This T cell receptor beta chain was sequenced in a study of T cell responses to AZD1222 COVID-19 vaccine. About the study: Second-dose intervals near 4 or 12 weeks were combined. Study observations and caveats: Baseline seropositives among AZD1222 recipients totaled only five or six. Most donors were white British and more were female, and clonal diversity was possibly underestimated. Spike-wide coverage was observed for vaccine-associated CD4 TCRs, with dominant responses at 160-218 and 743-854.

As concerns this clone: The target antigen is unknown.

The CDR3 is 13 amino acids. V lost 4 bases and J lost 2, with 9 bases in between. From germline, CDR1 is GTSNPN and CDR2 SVGIG (reference sequence). Sequencing was performed with immunoSEQ multiplex PCR; in TCRdb, only in-frame clones are kept and a portion is missing. This repertoire shows around 100,000 clones, roughly nine tenths found once; its top ten account for about 1.2%. This TCR derives from an adult in good health. Sequenced material: peripheral blood, taken on day 0 of AZD1222 vaccination. The V call is TRBV30, the J call TRBJ1-5; D might be TRBD1 (6 bases). The chain's CDR3 is CAWTGVGNQPQHF. CDR3 DNA sequence: TGTGCCTGGACAGGGGTAGGCAATCAGCCCCAGCATTTT.